These 26 T cell receptor beta chains were all obtained from the same sample, sequenced in a study of blood T cell repertoires in COVID-19. TCRdb's copy holds only in-frame clones and misses some; the assay was immunoSEQ multiplex PCR. The repertoire includes about 240,000 clones, about four fifths of them detected once, and 3.4% sits in the top ten. Specimen: peripheral blood. The receptors stem from a woman in her late teens or twenties with acute or convalescent COVID-19.

V usage is TRBV21-1 and J usage is TRBJ1-5; the table calls TRBD1, which could not be checked here. TRBV21-1 is shown as a pseudogene. CDR3 length: 14 residues. CDR3 nucleotide sequence: TGTGCCAGCAGGTTCGACAGGAGCAATCAGCCCCAGCATTTT. This encodes CASRFDRSNQPQHF.

The chain carries TRBV6-6 and TRBJ1-4, with TRBD1 identical over 9 bases. In germline, CDR1 is MNHNY, CDR2 SVGAGI (reference sequence). This CDR3 spans 15 amino acids. J lost 10 bases, V lost 5 bases, and 11 bases had no gene match. In DNA, the CDR3 is TGTGCCAGCAGTACGTCCGGGACAGGGAGGGGAAAACTGTTTTTT. Protein: CASSTSGTGRGKLFF.

V and J are TRBV7-2 and TRBJ1-2; D gene uncertain. Trimming removed 1 base from V and 0 bases from J, with 9 bases in between. CDR3 length equals 15 residues. The germline CDR1 and CDR2 sequences are SGHTA and FQGNSA. This CDR3 is CASSLGRGTNYGYTF. The CDR3 DNA sequence: TGTGCCAGCAGCTTAGGTCGCGGGACTAACTATGGCTACACCTTC.

This chain joins TRBV11-2 and TRBJ1-1; perhaps TRBD1 as D (6 bases). V lost 2 bases, J lost 1 base, and 23 bases lay in between. The germline gives CDR1 SGHAT, CDR2 FQNNGV. The CDR3 contains 19 residues. CDR3 sequence reads: CASSLYPRGVTGTNTEAFF. The DNA for the CDR3 is TGTGCCAGCAGCTTATACCCCCGGGGGGTAACAGGGACGAACACTGAAGCTTTCTTT.

The chain carries TRBV3-1 (or the pseudogene TRBV3-2) and TRBJ1-3; tentative D call: TRBD1 (6 bases). This CDR3 contains 16 residues. Germline V gene sequence: CDR1 LGHDT, CDR2 YNNKEL (reference sequence). Trimming took 7 bases from V and 5 from J, leaving 21 bases between them. The CDR3 DNA follows: TGTGCCAGCACCCTAATCACAGGGCACCCAAGAAACACCATATATTTT. Its protein product is CASTLITGHPRNTIYF.

This sequence joins TRBV19 and TRBJ2-1, with 7 bases fitting TRBD1. This CDR3 spans 15 amino acids. Germline V gene lookup returns CDR1 LNHDA and CDR2 SQIVND (reference sequence). V was clipped by 4 bases and J by 3 bases; unmatched bases: 6. As DNA, the CDR3 is TGTGCCAGTAGTACCCGGGACAGCCACTACAATGAGCAGTTCTTC. It yields the protein CASSTRDSHYNEQFF.

The rearrangement joins TRBV5-1 to TRBJ1-5; D not certain. The germline V gene encodes CDR1 SGHRS and CDR2 YFSETQ. CDR3 length equals 13 residues. Trimming removed 0 bases at V and 6 bases at J, with 7 bases between. This CDR3 is CASSLAGPQPQHF. CDR3 in DNA: TGCGCCAGCAGCTTGGCAGGTCCTCAGCCCCAGCATTTT.

The genes are TRBV4-3 and TRBJ1-5; D gene uncertain. The CDR3 contains 15 residues. V lost 4 bases and J 3 bases, leaving 13 bases between the germline ends. Germline lookup yields CDR1 LGHNA and CDR2 YSLEER. The CDR3 sequence is CASSPRWGDNQPQHF. As DNA, the CDR3 is TGCGCCAGCAGCCCCCGATGGGGAGACAATCAGCCCCAGCATTTT.

The CDR3 region is CASSQDVYSPLHF. The CDR3 DNA follows: TGTGCCAGCAGCCAAGACGTTTATTCACCCCTCCACTTT. The gene calls are TRBV14 and TRBJ1-6; D not certain. V lost 0 bases, J lost 8 bases, and 5 bases lay in between. From germline, CDR1 is SGHDN and CDR2 FVKESK. The CDR3 sequence is 13 residues long.

This clone was seen a handful of times. This chain joins TRBV4-3 and TRBJ2-7, with a weak D call TRBD2 (5 bases). Trimming removed 0 bases from V and 6 bases from J, with 12 bases in between. CDR1 and CDR2 (germline): LGHNA, YSLEER. The CDR3 is 14 residues long. As DNA, the CDR3 is TGCGCCAGCAGCCAAGAAGAGGGTGGCGGCGAGCAGTACTTC. Translation: CASSQEEGGGEQYF.

The chain joins TRBV7-9 to TRBJ2-7; 8 nucleotides match TRBD2. From germline, CDR1 is SEHNR and CDR2 FQNEAQ (reference sequence). This CDR3 is 13 amino acids long. V shed 5 bases and J 5 bases; nucleotides not matched to a gene: 5. CDR3 residues: CASSRAGVNEQYF. In DNA form, the CDR3 reads TGTGCCAGCAGCCGAGCGGGAGTGAACGAGCAGTACTTC.

On this clone itself: Other DNA sequences in this specimen translate into the identical CDR3. The CDR3 reads CASSQDPETEAFF. In DNA, the CDR3 is TGTGCCAGCAGCCAAGATCCAGAAACTGAAGCTTTCTTT. The rearrangement joins TRBV14 to TRBJ1-1; no clear D. Germline V CDR1 and CDR2: SGHDN, FVKESK. This CDR3 comprises 13 residues. V gave up 0 bases and J gave up 5 bases, with 7 bases separating them.

This chain connects TRBV27 to TRBJ1-5, with D unresolved. The germline CDR1 and CDR2 sequences are MNHEY and SMNVEV (reference sequence). This CDR3 contains 14 residues. V was shortened by 3 bases and J by 2 bases, with 8 bases between the two germline ends. The CDR3 DNA is TGTGCCAGCAGTTTCCGGGGAGGCAATCAGCCCCAGCATTTT. Translated: CASSFRGGNQPQHF.

For the CDR3, the DNA is TGTGCCAGCAGCGTCCAAGGCGGCCGAACTAATGAAAAACTGTTTTTT. This gives the protein CASSVQGGRTNEKLFF. The chain uses TRBV9 and TRBJ1-4; no firm D call. The CDR3 totals 16 residues. V dropped 2 bases and J dropped 1 base, with 12 bases sitting between them. Germline CDR1 is SGDLS and CDR2 is YYNGEE.

This chain links TRBV30 with TRBJ2-7; D remains unclear. V was trimmed by 5 bases and J by 3 bases, leaving 11 bases between them. This CDR3 region has 12 residues. The germline gives CDR1 GTSNPN, CDR2 SVGIG (reference sequence). CDR3 in amino acids: CAWGLVGYEQYF. CDR3 sequence (DNA): TGTGCCTGGGGCCTTGTCGGCTACGAGCAGTACTTC.

The chain has TRBV29-1 and TRBJ2-7; 8 positions match TRBD1. Germline V gives CDR1 SQVTM, CDR2 ANQGSEA. The CDR3 has 14 residues. V was pared by 1 base and J by 2 bases, with 4 bases of the junction left unmatched. CDR3 sequence: CSVEGQGSTYEQYF. In DNA form, the CDR3 reads TGCAGCGTTGAAGGACAGGGGTCAACCTACGAGCAGTACTTC.

The chain has TRBV30 and TRBJ2-5; 9 nucleotides line up with TRBD1. The germline gives CDR1 GTSNPN, CDR2 SVGIG (reference sequence). The CDR3 has 14 amino acids. V shed 3 bases, J shed 1 base, and the junction held 3 bases outside the gene matches. The CDR3 sequence is CAWRGTGSQETQYF. The CDR3 DNA reads as TGTGCCTGGAGGGGGACAGGGTCCCAAGAGACCCAGTACTTC. Combining the CDR3 with reference TRBV30 and TRBJ2-5 gives the whole variable domain SQTIHQWPATLVQPVGSPLSLECTVEGTSNPNLYWYRQAAGRGLQLLFYSVGIGQISSEVPQNLSASRPQDRQFILSSKKLLLSDSGFYLCAWRGTGSQETQYFGPGTRLLVL.

This clone appeared a few times. The chain couples TRBV13 to TRBJ1-1, with D perhaps matching TRBD1 (6 bases). The germline gives CDR1 PRHDT, CDR2 FYEKMQ (reference sequence). V shed 2 bases and J shed 4 bases, with 11 bases lying between them. The CDR3 contains 14 residues. CDR3 in amino acids: CASSLIGGLTEAFF. DNA of the CDR3: TGTGCCAGCAGCTTAATCGGGGGGCTCACTGAAGCTTTCTTT.

The chain joins TRBV18 to TRBJ1-2; 8 bases are shared with TRBD1. Germline assignment: CDR1 KGHSH and CDR2 LQKENI. The CDR3 runs 14 residues. The junction had 10 bases not matched to a gene; V was cut back by 10 bases and J by 3 bases. The CDR3 is CATHLGGQDYGYTF. For the CDR3, the DNA is TGTGCCACCCACTTGGGGGGACAGGACTATGGCTACACCTTC.

The J gene is TRBJ2-5, the V gene TRBV5-6; TRBD2 might be the D (5 bases). This CDR3 region has 13 residues. Germline V gives CDR1 SGHDT, CDR2 YYEEEE. V was clipped by 5 bases and J by 5 bases, with 13 bases between them. The CDR3 DNA reads TGTGCCAGCAGACGGGGTGTGTCGGAGACCCAGTACTTC. Its protein is CASRRGVSETQYF.

This chain uses TRBV30 with TRBJ2-3; 10 bases are shared with TRBD2. J was trimmed by 4 bases and V by 1 base; bases with no gene match: 5. From germline, CDR1 is GTSNPN and CDR2 SVGIG (reference sequence). The CDR3 contains 15 residues. The CDR3 loop is CAWSGTSGVSDTQYF. The CDR3 nucleotides are TGTGCCTGGAGTGGGACTAGCGGAGTTTCAGATACGCAGTATTTT. The variable domain in full, with the rest retrieved from reference TRBV30 and TRBJ2-3, is SQTIHQWPATLVQPVGSPLSLECTVEGTSNPNLYWYRQAAGRGLQLLFYSVGIGQISSEVPQNLSASRPQDRQFILSSKKLLLSDSGFYLCAWSGTSGVSDTQYFGPGTRLTVL.

In its sample, this clone was seen a few times. The rearrangement joins TRBV6-5 to TRBJ1-1, with 9 bases matching TRBD1. This CDR3 is built from 13 residues. Trimming cost V 7 bases and J 10 bases; bases outside gene matches: 10. Germline CDR1 is MNHEY and CDR2 is SVGAGI. The chain's CDR3 is CASTPNRGLAAFF. The CDR3 region has the DNA TGTGCCAGCACCCCCAACAGGGGGCTTGCAGCTTTCTTT.

The CDR3: CASTITDRSNSPLHF. CDR3 DNA sequence: TGTGCCAGCACCATTACCGACAGGAGTAATTCACCCCTCCACTTT. This rearrangement joins TRBV27 to TRBJ1-6, with D perhaps matching TRBD1 (6 bases). Germline CDR1 reads MNHEY; CDR2 reads SMNVEV (reference sequence). The length of the CDR3 is 15 residues. Between the trimmed V and J ends, which lost 7 bases and 6 bases, there was a span of 16 bases.

In its sample, this clone was seen a few times. This chain uses TRBV4-3 with TRBJ2-2; 7 bases are shared with TRBD2. V shed 1 base, J shed 9 bases, and the junction held 2 bases outside the gene matches. The CDR3 extends over 13 amino acids. Germline CDR1 and CDR2: LGHNA and YSLEER. As DNA, the CDR3 is TGCGCCAGCAGCCAAGGGAGCGGGAGGGAGCTGTTTTTT. This sequence encodes CASSQGSGRELFF.

J is TRBJ2-3 and V is TRBV10-2; 12 bases map to TRBD2. This CDR3 has 15 amino acids. Germline CDR1 WSHSY, CDR2 SAAADI. V was clipped by 4 bases and J by 6 bases; unmatched bases: 5. For the CDR3, the DNA is TGCGCCAGCAGTGGAACTAGCGGGAGGCCTGATACGCAGTATTTT. It translates to CASSGTSGRPDTQYF.

The chain is built from TRBV29-1 and TRBJ1-2, with TRBD1 matching over 8 bases. Per germline, CDR1 SQVTM and CDR2 ANQGSEA. V gave up 3 bases and J gave up 8 bases; unmatched junction bases: 2. The CDR3 runs 11 residues. The CDR3 sequence is CSVEDREGYTF. The CDR3 DNA reads as TGCAGCGTTGAGGACAGGGAAGGCTACACCTTC.